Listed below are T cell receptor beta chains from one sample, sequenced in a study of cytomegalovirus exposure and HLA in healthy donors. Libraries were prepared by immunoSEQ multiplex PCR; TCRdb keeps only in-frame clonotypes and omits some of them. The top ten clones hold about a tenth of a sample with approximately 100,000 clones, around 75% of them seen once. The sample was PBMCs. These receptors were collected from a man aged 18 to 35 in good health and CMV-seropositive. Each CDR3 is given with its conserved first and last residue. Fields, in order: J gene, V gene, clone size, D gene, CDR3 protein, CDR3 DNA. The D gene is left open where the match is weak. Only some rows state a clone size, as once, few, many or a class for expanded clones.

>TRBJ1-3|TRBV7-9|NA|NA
CASPFGNTIYF
TGTGCCAGCCCCTTTGGAAACACCATATATTTT
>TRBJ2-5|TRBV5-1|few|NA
CASSARVETQYF
TGCGCCAGCAGCGCGCGGGTGGAGACCCAGTACTTC
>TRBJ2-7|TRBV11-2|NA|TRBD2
CASSLVPLAGDPYEQYF
TGTGCCAGCAGCTTAGTCCCCCTAGCGGGGGACCCCTACGAGCAGTACTTC
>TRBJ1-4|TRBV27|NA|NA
CASSLRTSNEKLFF
TGTGCCAGCAGTTTACGAACATCTAATGAAAAACTGTTTTTT
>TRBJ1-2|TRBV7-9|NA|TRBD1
CASRQNRGFGYTF
TGTGCCAGCAGACAGAACAGGGGATTTGGCTACACCTTC
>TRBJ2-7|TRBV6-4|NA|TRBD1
CASSPTGNSYEQYF
TGTGCCAGCAGCCCGACAGGGAATTCCTACGAGCAGTACTTC
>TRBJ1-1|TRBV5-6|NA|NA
CASSPAERLNTEAFF
TGTGCCAGCAGCCCCGCCGAGAGATTGAACACTGAAGCTTTCTTT
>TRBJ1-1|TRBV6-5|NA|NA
CASRQGGMTEAFF
TGTGCCAGCCGGCAAGGGGGAATGACTGAAGCTTTCTTT
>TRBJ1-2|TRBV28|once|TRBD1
CASSLSDPGQGRGYTF
TGTGCCAGCAGTTTATCAGACCCGGGACAGGGACGCGGCTACACCTTC
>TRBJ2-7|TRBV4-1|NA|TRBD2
CASSQVAGGIISYEQYF
TGCGCCAGCAGCCAAGTAGCGGGGGGGATAATTAGTTACGAGCAGTACTTC
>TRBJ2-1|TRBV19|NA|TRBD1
CASTPPGTGGRNEQFF
TGTGCCAGTACTCCCCCCGGGACAGGGGGCCGAAATGAGCAGTTCTTC
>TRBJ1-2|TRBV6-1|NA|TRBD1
CASSEGGQKNYGYTF
TGTGCCAGCAGTGAAGGGGGACAGAAAAATTATGGCTACACCTTC
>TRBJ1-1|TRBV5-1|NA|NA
CASSLHSAAEAFF
TGCGCCAGCAGCTTACATTCTGCGGCTGAAGCTTTCTTT
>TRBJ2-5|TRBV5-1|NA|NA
CASSLDPPGAQYF
TGCGCCAGCAGCTTGGACCCGCCCGGGGCCCAGTACTTC
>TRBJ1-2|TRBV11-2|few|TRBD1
CASSLGTGSGYTF
TGTGCCAGCAGCCTGGGGACAGGGTCTGGCTACACCTTC
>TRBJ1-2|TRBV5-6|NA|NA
CATNRANYGYTF
TGTGCCACCAACAGGGCCAACTATGGCTACACCTTC
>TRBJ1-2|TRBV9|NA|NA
CASSATIVANYGYTF
TGTGCCAGCAGCGCCACTATTGTAGCTAACTATGGCTACACCTTC
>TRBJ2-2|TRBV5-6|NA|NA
CASSRQTGELFF
TGTGCCAGCAGCAGACAGACCGGGGAGCTGTTTTTT
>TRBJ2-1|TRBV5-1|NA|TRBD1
CASSLAGTAAATNYNEQFF
TGCGCCAGCAGCTTGGCCGGGACAGCTGCCGCTACAAACTACAATGAGCAGTTCTTC
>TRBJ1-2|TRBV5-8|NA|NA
CASAGGGDYGYTF
TGTGCCAGCGCCGGCGGGGGAGACTATGGCTACACCTTC
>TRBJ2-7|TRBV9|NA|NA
CASSVDGTGLYEQYF
TGTGCCAGCAGCGTAGATGGAACAGGCCTGTACGAGCAGTACTTC
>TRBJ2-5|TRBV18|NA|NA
CASSPPWREETQYF
TGTGCCAGCTCACCACCGTGGAGGGAGGAGACCCAGTACTTC
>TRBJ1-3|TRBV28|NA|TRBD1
CASSTTLGQRYSGNTIYF
TGTGCCAGCAGCACCACGTTGGGACAGCGATACTCTGGAAACACCATATATTTT
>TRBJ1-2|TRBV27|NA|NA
CASSLSNRVDYGYTF
TGTGCCAGCAGTTTATCAAACAGGGTGGACTATGGCTACACCTTC
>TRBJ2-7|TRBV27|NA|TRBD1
CASSLDRAAYEQYF
TGTGCCAGCAGCTTGGACAGGGCCGCCTACGAGCAGTACTTC
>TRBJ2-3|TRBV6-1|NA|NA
CASSGGTTFTDTQYF
TGTGCCAGCAGCGGTGGGACAACCTTCACAGATACGCAGTATTTT
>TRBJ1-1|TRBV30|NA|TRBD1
CAWSVGTGNTEAFF
TGTGCCTGGAGTGTAGGGACAGGGAACACTGAAGCTTTCTTT
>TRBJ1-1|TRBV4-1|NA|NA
CASSLGGNTEAFF
TGCGCCAGCAGCCTCGGGGGGAACACTGAAGCTTTCTTT
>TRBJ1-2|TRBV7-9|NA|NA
CASSPPGGPVYGYTF
TGTGCCAGCAGCCCGCCAGGAGGACCCGTCTATGGCTACACCTTC
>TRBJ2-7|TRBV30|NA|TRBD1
CAWSVKFGDSYYEQYF
TGTGCCTGGAGTGTAAAGTTTGGGGACAGTTACTACGAGCAGTACTTC
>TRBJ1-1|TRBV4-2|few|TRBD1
CASRRGRTEAFF
TGTGCCAGCAGGAGGGGGCGAACTGAAGCTTTCTTT
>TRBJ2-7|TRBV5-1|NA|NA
CASSPGMSITYEQYF
TGCGCCAGCAGCCCCGGGATGTCGATAACCTACGAGCAGTACTTC
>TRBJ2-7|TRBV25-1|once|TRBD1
CASSGTGRYEQYF
TGTGCCAGCAGTGGGACAGGGCGGTACGAGCAGTACTTC
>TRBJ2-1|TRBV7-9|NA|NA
CASLRDYNEQFF
TGTGCCAGCCTCAGGGACTACAATGAGCAGTTCTTC
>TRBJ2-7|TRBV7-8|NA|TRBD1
CASSLRTGENYEQYF
TGTGCCAGCAGCCTTCGGACAGGGGAAAACTACGAGCAGTACTTC
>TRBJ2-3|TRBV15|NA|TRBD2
CATSKTSGGSANTDTQYF
TGTGCCACCAGCAAAACTAGCGGGGGGAGTGCCAACACAGATACGCAGTATTTT
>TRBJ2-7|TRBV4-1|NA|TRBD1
CASSQTGSPTYEQYF
TGCGCCAGCAGCCAGACAGGGTCCCCCACCTACGAGCAGTACTTC
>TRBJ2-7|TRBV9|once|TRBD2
CASSPRGAGEQYF
TGTGCCAGCAGCCCCCGAGGAGCGGGGGAGCAGTACTTC
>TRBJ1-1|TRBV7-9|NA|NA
CASSPDGGSSEAFF
TGTGCCAGCAGCCCCGACGGGGGGAGTTCTGAAGCTTTCTTT
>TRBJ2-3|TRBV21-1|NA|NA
CASSKMEADTQYF
TGTGCCAGCAGCAAGATGGAGGCAGATACGCAGTATTTT
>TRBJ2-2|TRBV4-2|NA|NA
CASSQVRGLNTGELFF
TGTGCCAGCAGCCAAGTGAGGGGACTGAACACCGGGGAGCTGTTTTTT
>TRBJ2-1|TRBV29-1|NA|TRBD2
CSVVGLAGGLYNEQFF
TGCAGCGTCGTAGGACTAGCGGGGGGGCTCTACAATGAGCAGTTCTTC